Listed below are T cell receptor beta chains from one sample, sequenced in a study of CD8+CD57+ T cells in acquired aplastic anemia. TCRdb analysed the reads with MiXCR anew, one entry per CDR3 protein. The sample contains about 190,000 distinct CDR3 sequences, roughly half of which appear only once. The sequenced sample consisted of sorted CD4+, CD8+, or CD8+CD57+ T cells (not recorded which) from PBMCs. These receptors were taken from a human donor in good health, serving as a control. The CDR3 runs from the conserved cysteine through the conserved F or W. D genes are given only for firm matches. Clone size is stated in some rows and not others, as once, few, many or a class when expanded.

clone_size	j_call	v_call	d_call	cdr3_aa	cdr3_nt
few	TRBJ2-6	TRBV10-3	TRBD1	CAISATGPGANVLTF	TGTGCCATCAGTGCGACAGGGCCTGGGGCCAACGTCCTGACTTTC
.	TRBJ1-1	TRBV20-1	TRBD1	CSARQTGSLTEAFF	TGCAGTGCTAGGCAGACAGGGTCCCTCACTGAAGCTTTCTTT
few	TRBJ1-1	TRBV29-1	.	CSTRGPGMDTEAFF	TGCAGCACCCGGGGCCCCGGGATGGACACTGAAGCTTTCTTT
.	TRBJ1-1	TRBV7-2	TRBD1	CTSSLTGGFPEAFF	TGTACCAGCAGCTTAACAGGGGGTTTTCCTGAAGCTTTCTTT
many	TRBJ1-4	TRBV20-1	TRBD1	CSAGGQGSEKLFF	TGCAGTGCTGGGGGACAGGGAAGTGAAAAACTGTTTTTT
.	TRBJ2-7	TRBV20-1	.	CSARVARSYEQYF	TGCAGTGCTAGAGTAGCGCGCTCCTACGAGCAGTACTTC
.	TRBJ2-7	TRBV20-1	TRBD2	CSARGPAGGYEQYF	TGCAGTGCTAGAGGTCCAGCGGGAGGGTACGAGCAGTACTTC
.	TRBJ1-3	TRBV25-1	.	CASKLGNTIYF	TGTGCCAGCAAGCTTGGAAACACCATATATTTT
many	TRBJ2-5	TRBV7-3	TRBD2	CASSSVAGRETQYF	TGTGCCAGCAGCTCCGTAGCGGGGCGGGAGACCCAGTACTTC
.	TRBJ2-7	TRBV7-3	.	CASSPPGNPYEQYF	TGTGCCAGCAGCCCCCCCGGGAACCCCTACGAGCAGTACTTC
.	TRBJ1-5	TRBV6-1	.	CASSDNPENLPQHF	TGTGCCAGCAGTGATAATCCGGAGAATCTGCCCCAGCATTTT
.	TRBJ1-1	TRBV7-8	.	CASSLRLSGVGNTEAFF	TGTGCCAGCAGCTTACGGCTCTCGGGGGTAGGGAACACTGAAGCTTTCTTT
few	TRBJ2-7	TRBV19	.	CASSVRGSYEQYF	TGTGCCAGTAGCGTAAGAGGCTCCTACGAGCAGTACTTC
few	TRBJ1-2	TRBV30	.	CAWSSLRANYGYTF	TGTGCCTGGAGTTCTCTGAGGGCTAACTATGGCTACACCTTC
.	TRBJ1-1	TRBV10-1	TRBD1	CASSGTGGTEAFF	TGCGCCAGCAGTGGGACAGGGGGCACTGAAGCTTTCTTT
.	TRBJ1-4	TRBV20-1	.	CSASGFSTNEKLFF	TGCAGTGCTAGTGGGTTTTCAACTAATGAAAAACTGTTTTTT
many	TRBJ2-7	TRBV5-1	.	CASSPRGNYEQYF	TGCGCCAGCAGCCCCCGGGGGAACTACGAGCAGTACTTC
.	TRBJ1-6	TRBV10-2	TRBD1	CASNAGTAESSSNSPLHF	TGCGCCAGCAACGCCGGGACAGCCGAAAGTTCTTCTAATTCACCCCTCCACTTT
many	TRBJ2-3	TRBV9	TRBD2	CASSVASSGGRTDTQYF	TGTGCCAGCAGCGTAGCAAGTAGCGGGGGGCGCACAGATACGCAGTATTTT
.	TRBJ2-7	TRBV19	TRBD2	CASSPPLAGAYEQYF	TGTGCCAGTAGTCCCCCGCTAGCGGGAGCCTACGAGCAGTACTTC
.	TRBJ2-5	TRBV25-1	.	CASGTFPETQYF	TGTGCCAGCGGGACATTTCCGGAGACCCAGTACTTC
.	TRBJ1-1	TRBV19	TRBD1	CASRMKDRVGGTEAFF	TGTGCCAGTAGGATGAAGGACAGGGTGGGGGGCACTGAAGCTTTCTTT
.	TRBJ2-5	TRBV7-9	.	CASSLDEETQYF	TGTGCCAGCAGCCTGGACGAGGAGACCCAGTACTTC